This T cell receptor (beta chain) was sequenced for a study of T cell repertoires in cytomegalovirus infection. Across the whole study: A matching HLA type, together with CMV infection, was signaled by public TCR beta signatures. Study results and caveats: Cumulative frequency (of public TCR beta family members) identified carriers of CMV plus the relevant HLA.

This clonotype was observed a few times. The target antigen is unknown. TCRdb ran MiXCR on the reads and lists one entry per CDR3 protein. This sample has some 440,000 distinct CDR3 sequences, with approximately 33% found just once. CDR3 length equals 17 residues. Germline CDR1 reads KGHDR; CDR2 reads SFDVKD. Trimming stripped 3 bases from V and 1 base from J, with 15 bases between. Material: PBMCs. The chain employs TRBV24-1 and TRBJ1-5; tentative D call: TRBD1 (5 bases). This clonotype was obtained from a human donor in good health (CMV status not recorded). Some clones in this sample may be carry-over from other donors' samples. CDR3 coding DNA: TGTGCCACCAGTGATCCCCGGGACCGCGGGAGCAATCAGCCCCAGCATTTT. Its protein is CATSDPRDRGSNQPQHF.